The entry below describes one TCR beta chain. As yet, its antigen is unknown. This entry belongs to a study of cytomegalovirus exposure and HLA in healthy donors. The overall study: A prior analysis found 100 million to 140 million unique TCR beta sequences from about 179 million T cells. General study results and limits: Some V segments (TRBV6-2 and TRBV6-3 among them) were excluded as indistinguishable.

The CDR3 is 18 residues long. CDR1 and CDR2 from the germline V gene are MDHEN and SYDVKM. V dropped 6 bases and J dropped 4 bases, with 22 bases sitting between them. In the PCR, 60 Vbeta and 13 Jbeta primers were used. Repertoires were generated with immunoSEQ multiplex PCR, while TCRdb's copy carries only in-frame clones and drops some. Altogether 75,000 to 100,000 clones are present, 70% to 80% being singletons, with the ten largest covering roughly 9.8%. The sample consisted of PBMCs. The chain employs TRBV28 and TRBJ1-6; the D gene is possibly TRBD1 (6 bases). The source of this sequence is a man aged 18 to 30 in good health and CMV-seropositive. The CDR3, as DNA: TGTGCCAGCAGAGCAGTAGACAGGTCGGCGAGATATAATTCACCCCTCCACTTT. Translated, it gives CASRAVDRSARYNSPLHF.